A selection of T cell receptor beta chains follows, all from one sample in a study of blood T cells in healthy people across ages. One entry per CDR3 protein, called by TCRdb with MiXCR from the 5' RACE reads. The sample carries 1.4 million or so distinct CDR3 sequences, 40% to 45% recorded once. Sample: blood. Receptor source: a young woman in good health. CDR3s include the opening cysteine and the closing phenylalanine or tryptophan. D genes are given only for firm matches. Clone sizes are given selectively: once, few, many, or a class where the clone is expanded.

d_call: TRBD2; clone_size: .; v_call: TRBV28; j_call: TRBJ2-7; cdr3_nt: TGTGCCAGCAGTCCGTTGACCGACACTAGCGGGAGGATTAGCTCCTACGAGCAGTACTTC; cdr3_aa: CASSPLTDTSGRISSYEQYF
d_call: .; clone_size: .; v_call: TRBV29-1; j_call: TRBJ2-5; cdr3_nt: TGCAGCGTTGATTATGGGAGGGAGACCCAGTACTTC; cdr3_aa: CSVDYGRETQYF
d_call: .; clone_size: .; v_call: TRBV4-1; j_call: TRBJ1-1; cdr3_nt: TGCGCCACCACAGGGCCCGGGAACACTGAAGCTTTCTTT; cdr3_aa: CATTGPGNTEAFF
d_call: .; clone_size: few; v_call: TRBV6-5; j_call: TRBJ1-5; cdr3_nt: TGTGCCAGCAGGGGACGGCATAGCAATCAGCCCCAGCATTTT; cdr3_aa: CASRGRHSNQPQHF
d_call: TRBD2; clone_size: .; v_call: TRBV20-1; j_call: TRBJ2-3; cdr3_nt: TGCAGTGTAACCACTAGCGCTAGCACAGATACGCAGTATTTT; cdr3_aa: CSVTTSASTDTQYF
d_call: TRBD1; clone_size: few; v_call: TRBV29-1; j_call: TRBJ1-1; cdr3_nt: TGCAGCGTTGAAACCGGGACAGGGGCTGAAGCTTTCTTT; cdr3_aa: CSVETGTGAEAFF
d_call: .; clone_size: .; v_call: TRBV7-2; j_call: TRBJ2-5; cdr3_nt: TGTGCCAGCAGATTGGCTAAGACCCAGTACTTC; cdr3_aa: CASRLAKTQYF
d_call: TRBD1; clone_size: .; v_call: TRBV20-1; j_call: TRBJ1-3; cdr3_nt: TGCAGTGCAAGCCGGGACAGGGTCGGTGGAAACACCATATATTTT; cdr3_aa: CSASRDRVGGNTIYF
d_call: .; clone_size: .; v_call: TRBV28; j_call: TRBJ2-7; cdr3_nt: TGTGCCAGCAGTGGATTCCCCTCCTACGAGCAGTACTTC; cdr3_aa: CASSGFPSYEQYF
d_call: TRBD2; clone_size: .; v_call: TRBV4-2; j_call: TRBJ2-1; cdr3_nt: TGTGCCAGCAGCCCCGGGGTAGCGGGAGGATTGCATGAGCAGTTCTTC; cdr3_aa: CASSPGVAGGLHEQFF
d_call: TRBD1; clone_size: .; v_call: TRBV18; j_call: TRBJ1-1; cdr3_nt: TGTGCCAGCTCACCGTCGGGACAGAGATACACTGAAGCTTTCTTT; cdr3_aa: CASSPSGQRYTEAFF
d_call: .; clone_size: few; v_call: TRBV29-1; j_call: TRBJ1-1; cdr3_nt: TGCAGCGCCCGACCCGGACAGCAGAACACTGAAGCTTTCTTT; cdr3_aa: CSARPGQQNTEAFF
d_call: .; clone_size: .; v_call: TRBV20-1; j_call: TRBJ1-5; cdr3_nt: TGCAGTGCCCCCTTCTTCGAGGGGACTAGCAATCAGCCCCAGCATTTT; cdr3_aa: CSAPFFEGTSNQPQHF
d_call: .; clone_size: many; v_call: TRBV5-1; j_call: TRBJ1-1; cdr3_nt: TGTGCCAGCAGTTTTGGGGGGGACACTGAAGCTTTCTTT; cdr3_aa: CASSFGGDTEAFF
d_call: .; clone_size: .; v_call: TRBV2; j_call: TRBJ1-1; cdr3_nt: TGTGCCAGCAGCGGGAGTGGGGGTACGAACACTGAAGCTTTCTTT; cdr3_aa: CASSGSGGTNTEAFF
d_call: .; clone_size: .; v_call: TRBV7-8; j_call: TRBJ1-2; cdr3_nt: TGTGCCAGCAGCCCGAACCCTCCCTGGGGAAGTGGCTACACCTTC; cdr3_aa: CASSPNPPWGSGYTF
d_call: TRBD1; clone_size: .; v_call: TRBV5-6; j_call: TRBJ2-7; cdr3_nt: TGTGCCAACAGCTCCGGGACAGGGATCATCGAGCAGTACTTC; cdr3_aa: CANSSGTGIIEQYF
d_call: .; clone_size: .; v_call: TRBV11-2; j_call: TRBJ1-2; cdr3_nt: TGTGCCAGCAGCTCAGAACTTGGCGGATTCTATGGCTACACCTTC; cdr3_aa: CASSSELGGFYGYTF
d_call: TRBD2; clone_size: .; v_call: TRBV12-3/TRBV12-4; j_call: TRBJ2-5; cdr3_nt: TGTGCCAGCGAGGGCAGCGGACTAGCGGAACAAGAGACCCAGTACTTC; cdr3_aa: CASEGSGLAEQETQYF
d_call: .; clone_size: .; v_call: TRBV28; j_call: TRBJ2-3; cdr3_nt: TGTGCCAGCGCCTCGGCGGGACTTAGCACAGATACGCAGTATTTT; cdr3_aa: CASASAGLSTDTQYF
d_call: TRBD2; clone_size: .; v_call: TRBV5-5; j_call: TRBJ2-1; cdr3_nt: TGTGCCAGCAGCTTGGCCGGGACTAGCGGGAGCCACAATGAGCAGTTCTTC; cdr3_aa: CASSLAGTSGSHNEQFF
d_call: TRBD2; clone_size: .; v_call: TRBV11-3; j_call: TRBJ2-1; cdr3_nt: TGTGCCAGCAGCTTCTCCGGACTAGCTGCAAATGAGCAGTTCTTC; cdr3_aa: CASSFSGLAANEQFF
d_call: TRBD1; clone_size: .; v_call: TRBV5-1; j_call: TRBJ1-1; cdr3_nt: TGCGCCAGCAGTTCTGAGGCGGGACAGGGCAATGCTGAAGCTTTCTTT; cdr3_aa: CASSSEAGQGNAEAFF
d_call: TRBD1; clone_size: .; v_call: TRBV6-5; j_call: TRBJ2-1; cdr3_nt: TGTGCCAGCAGTTACTTAGAGGGGGCTTACAATGAGCAGTTCTTC; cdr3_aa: CASSYLEGAYNEQFF
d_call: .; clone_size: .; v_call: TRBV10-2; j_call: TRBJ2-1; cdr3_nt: TGCGCCAGCACCTTAGTTATGTCCGAGCAGTTCTTC; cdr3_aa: CASTLVMSEQFF